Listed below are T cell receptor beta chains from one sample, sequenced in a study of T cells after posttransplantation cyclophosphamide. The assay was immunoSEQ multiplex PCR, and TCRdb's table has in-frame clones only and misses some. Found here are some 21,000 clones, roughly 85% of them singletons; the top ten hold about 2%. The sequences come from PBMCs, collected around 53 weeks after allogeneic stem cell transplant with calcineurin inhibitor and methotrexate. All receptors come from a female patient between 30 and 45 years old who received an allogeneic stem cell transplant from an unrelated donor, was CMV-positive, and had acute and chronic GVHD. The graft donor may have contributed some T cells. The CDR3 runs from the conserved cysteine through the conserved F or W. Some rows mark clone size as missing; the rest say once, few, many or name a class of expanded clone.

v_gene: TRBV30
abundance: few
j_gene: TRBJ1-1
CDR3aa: CAWSVQGNTEAFF

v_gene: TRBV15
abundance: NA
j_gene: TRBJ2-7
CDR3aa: CATSRVGRAGLVHEQYF

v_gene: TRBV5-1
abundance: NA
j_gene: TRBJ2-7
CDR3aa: CASSIRDRGDEQYF

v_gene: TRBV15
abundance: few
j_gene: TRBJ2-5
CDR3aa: CATSRVGRTQETQYF

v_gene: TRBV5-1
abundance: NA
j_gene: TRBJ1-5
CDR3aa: CASSPDTFNQPQHF

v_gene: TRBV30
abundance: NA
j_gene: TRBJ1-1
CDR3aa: CAWSLGGATEAFF

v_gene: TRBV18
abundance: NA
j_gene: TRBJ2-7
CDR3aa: CASSLSVSYEQYF

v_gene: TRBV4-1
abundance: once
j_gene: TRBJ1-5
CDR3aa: CASSQPASRNRVHQPQHF

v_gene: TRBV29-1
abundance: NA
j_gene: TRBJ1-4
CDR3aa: CSVAGDTFNEKLFF

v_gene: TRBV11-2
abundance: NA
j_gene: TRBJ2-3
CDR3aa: CASSFTSGGRTDTQYF

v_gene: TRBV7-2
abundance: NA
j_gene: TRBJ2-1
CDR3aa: CASSWGGIYNEQFF

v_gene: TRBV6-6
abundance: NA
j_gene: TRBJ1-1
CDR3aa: CASSFTGTINTEAFF

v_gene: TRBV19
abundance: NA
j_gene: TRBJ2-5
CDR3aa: CASSIARQETQYF

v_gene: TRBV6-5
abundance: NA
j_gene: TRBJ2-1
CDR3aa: CASRRDSYNEQFF

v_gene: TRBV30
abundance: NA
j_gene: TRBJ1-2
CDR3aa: CAWSSGGARGYTF

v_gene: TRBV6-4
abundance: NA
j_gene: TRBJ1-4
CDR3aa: CASKCPGELFF

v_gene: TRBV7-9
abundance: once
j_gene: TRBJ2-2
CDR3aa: CASSGGTGELFF

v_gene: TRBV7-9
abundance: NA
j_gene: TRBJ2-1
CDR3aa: CASSSGTSYNEQFF

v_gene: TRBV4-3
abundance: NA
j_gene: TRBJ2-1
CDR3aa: CASSQGPQGLNEQFF

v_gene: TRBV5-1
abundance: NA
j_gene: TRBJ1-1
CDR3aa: CASSLAGQSAFF

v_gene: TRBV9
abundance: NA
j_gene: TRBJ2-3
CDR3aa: CASSVEGGRTDTQYF

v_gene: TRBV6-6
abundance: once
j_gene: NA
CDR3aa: CASSYSSKFREQYF

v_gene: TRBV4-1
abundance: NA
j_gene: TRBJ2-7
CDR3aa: CASSQDLAGGVYEQYF

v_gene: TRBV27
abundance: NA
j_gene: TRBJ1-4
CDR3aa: CASSLEGSTEKLFF

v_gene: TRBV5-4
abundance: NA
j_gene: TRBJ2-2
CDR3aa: CASSLGIMRAAGTGELFF

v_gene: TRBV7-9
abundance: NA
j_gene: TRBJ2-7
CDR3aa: CASSRREGSNYEQYF

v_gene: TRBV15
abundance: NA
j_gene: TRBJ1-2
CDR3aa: CATSRVRADNYGYTF

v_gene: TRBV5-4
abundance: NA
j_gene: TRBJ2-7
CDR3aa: CASSFELAYEQYF

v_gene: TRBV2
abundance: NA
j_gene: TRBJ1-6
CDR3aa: CASGGTATNSPLHF

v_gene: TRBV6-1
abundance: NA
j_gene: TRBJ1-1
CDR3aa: CASMHTGGREAFF

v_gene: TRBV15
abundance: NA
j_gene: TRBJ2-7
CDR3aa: CATSRPTLGVGSYEQYF

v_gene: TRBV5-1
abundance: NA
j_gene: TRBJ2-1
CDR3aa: CASSSALAGLISYNEQFF

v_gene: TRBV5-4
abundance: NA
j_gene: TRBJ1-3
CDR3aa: CASSIGQMGYSGNTIYF

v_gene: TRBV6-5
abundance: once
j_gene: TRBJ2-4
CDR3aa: CASGAGDGDIQYF

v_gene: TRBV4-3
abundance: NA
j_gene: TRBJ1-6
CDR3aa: CASSQLSGDTPLHF

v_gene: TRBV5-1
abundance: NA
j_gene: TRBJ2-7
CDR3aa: CASSPWAGEGEQYF

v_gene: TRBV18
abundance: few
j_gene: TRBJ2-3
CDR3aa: CASSPPAGGGLGTQYF

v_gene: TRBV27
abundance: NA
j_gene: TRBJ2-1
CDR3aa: CASSWAGGSYNEQFF

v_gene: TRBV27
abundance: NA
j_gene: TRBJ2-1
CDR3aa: CASQPIAGDNEQFF

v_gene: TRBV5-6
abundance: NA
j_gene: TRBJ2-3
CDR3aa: CASSPSTDTQYF

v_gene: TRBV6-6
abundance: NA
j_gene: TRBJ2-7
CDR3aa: CASSYYGTSGGEQYF

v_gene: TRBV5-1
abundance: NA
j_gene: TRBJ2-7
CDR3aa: CASSVSSGLSYEQYF

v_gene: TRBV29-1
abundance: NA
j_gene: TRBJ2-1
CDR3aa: CSVIRVGEQFF

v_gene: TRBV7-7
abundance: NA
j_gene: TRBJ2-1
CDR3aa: CASSLGTRDEQFF

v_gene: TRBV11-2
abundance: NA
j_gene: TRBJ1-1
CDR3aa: CAQRGRGHTEAFF